These 4 T cell receptor beta chains came from one sample sequenced in a study of blood T cells in healthy people across ages. It was with a sample-barcoded 5' primer and a J-beta primer mix that a second PCR of roughly 6 to 12 cycles was run. One entry per CDR3 protein results from TCRdb running MiXCR on the 5' RACE reads. The table includes about 1.8 million distinct CDR3 sequences, 49% detected once. Sequenced material: blood. These TCRs come from a woman aged 35 to 49 in good health.

The chain combines TRBV24-1 with TRBJ2-6, with a weak D call TRBD2 (6 bases). The CDR3 totals 13 residues. Trimming pared 10 bases from V and 3 bases from J, leaving 9 bases between. The V gene's germline CDR1 is KGHDR and CDR2 SFDVKD. CDR3 in DNA: TGTGCCACAGGGACTTTTGGGGCCAACGTCCTGACTTTC. This encodes CATGTFGANVLTF.

This chain connects TRBV4-2 to TRBJ2-1; D is perhaps TRBD2 (7 bases). Per germline, CDR1 LGHNA and CDR2 YNFKEQ. V was cut by 3 bases and J by 2 bases, with 17 bases left in between. The CDR3 spans 17 residues. The CDR3 loop reads CASSQYSRGATYNEQFF. DNA for the CDR3: TGTGCCAGCAGCCAGTATTCCCGGGGGGCAACCTACAATGAGCAGTTCTTC.

The chain uses TRBV18 and TRBJ2-1, with TRBD2 matching over 10 bases. With V trimmed by 3 bases and J by 7 bases, 9 bases remained unmatched. The CDR3 is made up of 16 amino acids. In germline, CDR1 is KGHSH, CDR2 LQKENI. DNA for the CDR3: TGTGCCAGCTCACCGTATCGAGCGGGGGGGCTTAATGAGCAGTTCTTC. Its protein is CASSPYRAGGLNEQFF.

This clonotype was seen a few times. The V call is TRBV20-1, the J call TRBJ1-2; 7 positions agree with TRBD1. Germline loops: CDR1 DFQATT, CDR2 SNEGSKA (reference sequence). V lost 6 bases, J lost 7 bases, and 14 bases stayed unmatched. The CDR3 extends over 14 amino acids. Here the CDR3 reads CSAEVEGAGLGYTF. CDR3 DNA: TGCAGTGCCGAGGTTGAGGGGGCTGGTCTTGGCTACACCTTC.